Below, 16 T cell receptor beta chains from the same sample are listed, as sequenced in a study of T cells after yellow fever vaccination. Using its own MiXCR run on the 5' RACE reads, TCRdb lists one record per CDR3 protein. The sample has 65,000 to 90,000 distinct CDR3 sequences; 10% to 15% are singletons. The sample consisted of CD8+ T cells not binding an NS4B(214-222) dextramer, sorted from PBMCs, taken roughly 20 days after the first yellow fever vaccination. The source of these receptors is a young man who received the YFV17D yellow fever vaccine.

V gene TRBV5-1 combines with J gene TRBJ2-1; TRBD1 aligns across 9 bases. CDR3 length equals 19 residues. Germline trimming cut 0 bases from V and 6 bases from J; bases unmatched to any gene: 16. The germline CDR1 and CDR2 sequences are SGHRS and YFSETQ. This CDR3 is CASSLVGTGIQTTGNEQFF. The CDR3 nucleotides are TGCGCCAGCAGCTTGGTTGGGACAGGGATCCAGACTACGGGCAATGAGCAGTTCTTC.

This clonotype has a handful of counts. The chain links TRBV6-2 or TRBV6-3 to TRBJ2-2, with TRBD2 as a possible D gene (5 bases). Germline V gene lookup returns CDR1 MNHEY and CDR2 SVGEGT. V shed 8 bases and J shed 5 bases, with 21 bases lying between them. The CDR3 is 16 residues long. This CDR3 reads CASALDGLPGTGELFF. Written as DNA, the CDR3 is TGTGCCAGCGCCCTCGATGGATTGCCGGGGACCGGGGAGCTGTTTTTT.

This rearrangement joins TRBV20-1 to TRBJ1-2; weak D call: TRBD1 (6 bases). V was clipped by 6 bases and J by 0 bases, with 29 bases between them. Germline V CDR1 and CDR2: DFQATT, SNEGSKA (reference sequence). The CDR3 covers 19 residues. This chain's CDR3 is CSAPRGPGLDSRANYGYTF. In DNA form, the CDR3 reads TGCAGTGCCCCCAGGGGTCCAGGGCTCGATTCGAGGGCTAACTATGGCTACACCTTC.

The chain joins TRBV11-2 to TRBJ1-1; TRBD1 matches 7 bases. The germline V gene encodes CDR1 SGHAT and CDR2 FQNNGV. CDR3 length: 12 amino acids. V was pared by 5 bases and J by 8 bases, with 5 bases of the junction left unmatched. This CDR3 reads CASSRDRAEAFF. In DNA form, the CDR3 reads TGTGCCAGCAGCCGTGACAGGGCCGAAGCTTTCTTT. Variable domain in full (rest from reference TRBV11-2 and TRBJ1-1): EAGVAQSPRYKIIEKRQSVAFWCNPISGHATLYWYQQILGQGPKLLIQFQNNGVVDDSQLPKDRFSAERLKGVDSTLKIQPAKLEDSAVYLCASSRDRAEAFFGQGTRLTVV.

V and J are TRBV28 and TRBJ2-7; D tentatively fits TRBD1 or TRBD2 (5 bases each). V was cut by 5 bases and J by 1 base, with 12 bases left in between. There are 14 residues in the CDR3. Per germline, CDR1 MDHEN and CDR2 SYDVKM. CDR3 protein: CASSPGLGSYEQYV. As DNA, the CDR3 is TGTGCCAGCAGTCCGGGGCTGGGATCCTACGAGCAGTACGTC.

The chain has TRBV7-2 and TRBJ2-7; D remains ambiguous. V shed 1 base and J shed 7 bases, with 11 bases lying between them. This CDR3 region has 13 residues. Germline V gene data show CDR1 as SGHTA and CDR2 as FQGNSA. The CDR3 protein is CASSLVGNGEQYF. The CDR3 DNA is TGTGCCAGCAGCTTAGTTGGTAACGGGGAGCAGTACTTC.

A few counts support this clonotype. The chain is built from TRBV4-3 and TRBJ2-7; D gene uncertain. The V end lost 0 bases, the J end lost 4 bases, and 13 bases lay between the germline ends. The germline V gene has CDR1 LGHNA and CDR2 YSLEER. The CDR3 is made up of 15 amino acids. The chain's CDR3 is CASSQDQGWVYEQYF. The DNA for the CDR3 is TGCGCCAGCAGCCAAGATCAAGGTTGGGTGTACGAGCAGTACTTC.

The genes are TRBV7-8 and TRBJ2-3; tentative D call: TRBD2 (6 bases). Germline V gene lookup returns CDR1 SGHVS and CDR2 FQNEAQ. V dropped 1 base and J dropped 3 bases, with 23 bases sitting between them. CDR3 length equals 19 residues. CDR3 in amino acids: CASSLDFTLGDWVTDTQYF. DNA for the CDR3: TGTGCCAGCAGCTTAGATTTCACGTTGGGGGACTGGGTGACAGATACGCAGTATTTT.

The CDR3 loop is CASRFSGGLSYEQYF. The CDR3 DNA reads as TGTGCCAGCAGATTCTCGGGGGGTTTATCCTACGAGCAGTACTTC. This rearrangement joins TRBV6-2 or TRBV6-3 to TRBJ2-7, with 7 bases lining up with TRBD2. Trimming cost V 6 bases and J 1 base; bases outside gene matches: 9. CDR1 and CDR2 from the germline V gene are MNHEY and SVGEGT. This CDR3 spans 15 amino acids.

This clonotype was seen a few times. CDR3 sequence: CSVEGTGKGYTF. CDR3 sequence (DNA): TGCAGCGTTGAAGGGACAGGGAAGGGCTACACCTTC. The genes are TRBV29-1 and TRBJ1-2; 8 nucleotides agree with TRBD1. The CDR3 loop spans 12 amino acids. The V segment lost 1 base and the J segment 8 bases; nucleotides outside the gene matches: 3. Germline CDR1 and CDR2: SQVTM and ANQGSEA. Looking up the rest from reference TRBV29-1 and TRBJ1-2 gives the full variable domain: SAVISQKPSRDICQRGTSLTIQCQVDSQVTMMFWYRQQPGQSLTLIATANQGSEATYESGFVIDKFPISRPNLTFSTLTVSNMSPEDSSIYLCSVEGTGKGYTFGSGTRLTVV.

The V and J genes are TRBV19 and TRBJ2-7; possible D gene TRBD1, 6 bases. In germline, CDR1 is LNHDA, CDR2 SQIVND (reference sequence). V was pared by 6 bases and J by 5 bases, with 11 bases between. This CDR3 contains 12 residues. Here the CDR3 reads CASSPDSNEQYV. CDR3 DNA sequence: TGTGCCAGTAGCCCGGACAGCAACGAGCAGTACGTC.

In this sample, this clonotype turned up a few times. J is TRBJ2-7 and V is TRBV27; possible D gene TRBD1, 6 bases. Deletions cut 2 bases from V and 2 bases from J, with 10 bases between. This CDR3 region has 14 residues. Looked up from germline, CDR1 is MNHEY and CDR2 is SMNVEV (reference sequence). The CDR3, as DNA: TGTGCCAGCAGTTTAATACAGGGAACCTACGAGCAGTACTTC. This translates into CASSLIQGTYEQYF.

The J gene is TRBJ2-5, the V gene TRBV9; D may be TRBD1 or TRBD2 (7 bases each). Trimming took off 3 bases at V and 5 bases at J, with 14 bases between the two ends. In germline, CDR1 is SGDLS, CDR2 YYNGEE. The CDR3 has 14 amino acids. The CDR3 coding sequence is TGTGCCAGCAGCGCAGGGGGGGTAGGGGAGACCCAGTACTTC. Translation gives CASSAGGVGETQYF.

A few counts support this clonotype. The chain combines TRBV6-5 with TRBJ1-1; no clear D gene. The germline V gene has CDR1 MNHEY and CDR2 SVGAGI. This CDR3 contains 13 residues. Trimming removed 0 bases from V and 5 bases from J, with 7 bases in between. Here the CDR3 DNA reads TGTGCCAGCAGTTACTCTTTCATGACTGAAGCTTTCTTT. This sequence encodes CASSYSFMTEAFF.

This clonotype was seen at least ten times. The chain couples TRBV15 to TRBJ2-1; D uncertain. The germline gives CDR1 LNHNV, CDR2 YYDKDF (reference sequence). The CDR3 runs to 15 residues. The V end lost 3 bases, the J end lost 0 bases, and 9 bases lay between the germline ends. CDR3 DNA sequence: TGTGCCACCAGCAGGGGCAAGAGCTCCTACAATGAGCAGTTCTTC. Translated: CATSRGKSSYNEQFF.

This clonotype was counted a few times. This chain connects TRBV7-2 to TRBJ2-5, with D unresolved. CDR1 is SGHTA, CDR2 FQGNSA, per germline. V was clipped by 4 bases and J by 5 bases, with 8 bases between them. The length of the CDR3 is 12 residues. The CDR3 region is CASSWSRETQYF. Here the CDR3 DNA reads TGTGCCAGCAGCTGGAGCCGGGAGACCCAGTACTTC.